This TCR beta chain was captured by sequencing in a study of cytomegalovirus exposure and HLA in healthy donors. At the time of sampling, donors were nominally healthy, though unrecorded immune exposures were likely. The CDR3 extends over 12 amino acids. Per germline, CDR1 GTSNPN and CDR2 SVGIG (reference sequence). Details on this clone: What it binds is not known.

Whole-study findings and limits: In a later analysis, CMV-associated beta chains were mostly HLA-associated, it appeared. Later, an analysis found that common viral pathogens appeared to be linked with several of the most significant clusters. A later analysis reportedly identified an Asian-associated ancestry cluster as carrying fewer N-insertions than the approximately 620-donor mean.

PCR employed 60 Vbeta and 13 Jbeta primers. Repertoires were generated with immunoSEQ multiplex PCR, while TCRdb's copy carries only in-frame clones and drops some. The sample shows about 150,000 clones, 70% to 80% of them seen only once. The specimen was PBMCs. The TCR was taken from a man aged 25-45 years in good health and CMV-seronegative. The chain is built from TRBV30 and TRBJ2-5; 11 bases fit TRBD1. The J call may be wrong; the DNA end is better matched by TRBJ2-7. The CDR3 DNA sequence: TGTGCTGCCGGGACAGGGGGCTACGAGCAGTACTTC. Amino acid sequence: CAAGTGGYEQYF.